One and the same sample provided the 22 T cell receptor beta chains below, sequenced in a study of T cell clonotyping in hematopoietic cell transplantation. Sequencing was performed with immunoSEQ multiplex PCR; in TCRdb, only in-frame clones are kept and a portion is missing. The sample has 35,000 to 45,000 clones; 80% to 90% are singletons. The sequenced sample was peripheral blood mononuclear cells. These receptors originate from a woman in her forties in good health. Some clones in this sample may be carry-over from other donors' samples.

DNA for the CDR3: TGCAGCGTTGAATCAGGGGGGCGATACAATGAGCAGTTCTTC. Protein sequence: CSVESGGRYNEQFF. This rearrangement joins TRBV29-1 to TRBJ2-1, with D perhaps TRBD1 (7 bases). CDR3 length equals 14 residues. V was pared by 2 bases and J by 4 bases, with 12 bases between. Germline V lookup: CDR1 SQVTM, CDR2 ANQGSEA.

This chain joins TRBV7-3 and TRBJ2-1; D is ambiguous. Germline V gives CDR1 SGHTA, CDR2 FQGTGA. Trimming removed 1 base at V and 5 bases at J, with 9 bases between. CDR3 length: 14 amino acids. The CDR3 DNA sequence: TGTGCCAGCAGCTTAAATCTCGGTAACAATGAGCAGTTCTTC. Residues: CASSLNLGNNEQFF.

The rearrangement links TRBV11-3 to TRBJ2-1; 8 nucleotides line up with TRBD1. CDR1 and CDR2 from the germline V gene are SGHNT and YENEEA. The J segment lost 5 bases and the V segment lost 4 bases, leaving 7 bases of the junction unmatched. The CDR3 has 15 amino acids. The CDR3 DNA sequence: TGTGCCAGCAGCTACCGGGACAGGCAAAACAATGAGCAGTTCTTC. The encoded protein is CASSYRDRQNNEQFF.

The chain recombines TRBV7-2 with TRBJ1-1; D remains unclear. The V and J ends lost 2 bases and 4 bases respectively, with 8 bases between them. The CDR3 totals 13 residues. Germline values: CDR1 SGHTA, CDR2 FQGNSA. For the CDR3, the DNA is TGTGCCAGCAGCTTATGGTCGCCCACTGAAGCTTTCTTT. Its protein product is CASSLWSPTEAFF.

This chain connects TRBV28 to TRBJ1-1, with no clear D. CDR1 MDHEN and CDR2 SYDVKM come from the germline V gene. V was clipped by 1 base and J by 6 bases, with 15 bases between them. The length of the CDR3 is 15 residues. The CDR3 is CASSLSVSEDPEAFF. In nucleotides, the CDR3 is TGTGCCAGCAGTTTATCAGTATCTGAAGACCCTGAAGCTTTCTTT.

The rearrangement uses TRBV30 and TRBJ1-1, with 7 nucleotides matching TRBD1. The CDR3 runs 16 residues. Germline V lookup: CDR1 GTSNPN, CDR2 SVGIG (reference sequence). Trimming cost V 0 bases and J 4 bases; bases outside gene matches: 11. The DNA of the CDR3 is TGTGCCTGGAGTGTAGCCGGGACAGTAACGGGCACTGAAGCTTTCTTT. Residues: CAWSVAGTVTGTEAFF.

The J gene is TRBJ2-2, the V gene TRBV2; no firm D call. Germline assignment: CDR1 SNHLY and CDR2 FYNNEI. The ends were cut back, 6 bases at V and 3 bases at J, with 8 bases in the middle. This CDR3 comprises 13 residues. CDR3 nucleotide sequence: TGTGCCAGCAGGGACGTCGACACCGGGGAGCTGTTTTTT. It codes for CASRDVDTGELFF.

The chain combines TRBV6-1 with TRBJ1-2; 7 positions agree with TRBD1. The CDR3 contains 13 residues. Losses at the gene ends were 6 bases for V and 4 bases for J; bases not matched to a gene: 5. The germline CDR1 and CDR2 sequences are MNHNS and SASEGT. The CDR3 reads CASRETGSYGYTF. The CDR3, as DNA: TGTGCCAGCAGGGAGACAGGGTCCTATGGCTACACCTTC.

V and J are TRBV20-1 and TRBJ2-1; the D is unclear. Germline CDR1 and CDR2: DFQATT and SNEGSKA (reference sequence). Trimming removed 2 bases from V and 7 bases from J, with 3 bases in between. CDR3 length: 10 amino acids. The CDR3 region is CSARMNEQFF. Here the CDR3 DNA reads TGCAGTGCTAGAATGAATGAGCAGTTCTTC.

This clone was recorded a few times. The V gene is TRBV28, the J gene TRBJ1-2; 10 nucleotides agree with TRBD1. Germline V gene lookup returns CDR1 MDHEN and CDR2 SYDVKM. The CDR3 spans 14 residues. V was clipped by 6 bases and J by 5 bases; unmatched bases: 6. The CDR3 loop reads CASRTDRGHYGYTF. The CDR3 DNA follows: TGTGCCAGCAGAACCGACAGGGGGCATTATGGCTACACCTTC.

The rearrangement links TRBV5-1 to TRBJ2-5, with 11 nucleotides matching TRBD2. This CDR3 is 16 amino acids long. Germline CDR1 SGHRS, CDR2 YFSETQ. V trimming: 2 bases; J trimming: 7 bases; junction bases outside the gene matches: 10. In nucleotides, the CDR3 is TGCGCCAGCAGCTTATTTAGCGGGAGGGCCCTCGGGACCCAGTACTTC. Translation: CASSLFSGRALGTQYF.

The gene calls are TRBV4-3 and TRBJ2-3; 11 nucleotides line up with TRBD2. From germline, CDR1 is LGHNA and CDR2 YSLEER. With V trimmed by 2 bases and J by 3 bases, 1 base remained unmatched. This CDR3 is 15 amino acids long. This chain's CDR3 is CASSQTSGRTDTQYF. CDR3 in DNA: TGCGCCAGCAGCCAAACTAGCGGGAGAACAGATACGCAGTATTTT.

The V call is TRBV2, the J call TRBJ2-5; 8 bases map to TRBD2. The CDR3 totals 15 residues. V shed 4 bases, J shed 2 bases, and the junction held 6 bases outside the gene matches. The V gene's germline CDR1 is SNHLY and CDR2 FYNNEI. This CDR3 is CASSAPGGRQETQYF. The CDR3 nucleotides are TGTGCCAGCAGTGCACCGGGGGGGCGGCAAGAGACCCAGTACTTC.

The chain employs TRBV5-6 and TRBJ2-7; D gene uncertain. Germline V lookup: CDR1 SGHDT, CDR2 YYEEEE. V was cut by 0 bases and J by 4 bases, with 11 bases left in between. CDR3 size: 14 residues. The CDR3 nucleotides read TGTGCCAGCAGCTTGGATGGGGTCGAGTACGAGCAGTACTTC. Its protein is CASSLDGVEYEQYF. Drawing the rest from reference TRBV5-6 and TRBJ2-7, the complete variable domain is DAGVTQSPTHLIKTRGQQVTLRCSPKSGHDTVSWYQQALGQGPQFIFQYYEEEERQRGNFPDRFSGHQFPNYSSELNVNALLLGDSALYLCASSLDGVEYEQYFGPGTRLTVT.

V is TRBV5-6 and J is TRBJ1-5; no firm D call. V was pared by 2 bases and J by 6 bases, with 3 bases between. CDR1 is SGHDT, CDR2 YYEEEE, per germline. The CDR3 has 11 residues. This CDR3 reads CASSFGQPQHF. The CDR3 DNA reads as TGTGCCAGCAGCTTCGGTCAGCCCCAGCATTTT.

The chain combines TRBV5-1 with TRBJ2-5; D is unclear. Trimming pared 4 bases from V and 5 bases from J, leaving 15 bases between. Per the germline V gene, CDR1 is SGHRS and CDR2 is YFSETQ. This CDR3 has 14 residues. CDR3 nucleotide sequence: TGCGCCAGCAGCCCCGGCAGCCCGACGGAGACCCAGTACTTC. As protein: CASSPGSPTETQYF.

The genes are TRBV7-6 and TRBJ1-1; D is uncertain. Germline values: CDR1 SGHVS, CDR2 FNYEAQ. The CDR3 sequence is 15 residues long. Trimming took off 0 bases at V and 1 base at J, with 9 bases between the two ends. Here the CDR3 reads CASSLAWSANTEAFF. In DNA form, the CDR3 reads TGTGCCAGCAGCTTAGCCTGGTCGGCGAACACTGAAGCTTTCTTT.

V gene TRBV30 combines with J gene TRBJ1-2; a weak D match, TRBD1 (5 bases). Between the trimmed V and J ends, which lost 0 bases and 6 bases, there was a span of 17 bases. CDR3 size: 15 residues. Looked up from germline, CDR1 is GTSNPN and CDR2 is SVGIG (reference sequence). CDR3 residues: CAWSVGGTIYHGYTF. In nucleotides, the CDR3 is TGTGCCTGGAGTGTCGGGGGGACCATCTATCATGGCTACACCTTC.

This chain uses TRBV28 with TRBJ1-2, with 9 bases lining up with TRBD1. The CDR3 covers 16 residues. Germline trimming cut 5 bases from V and 2 bases from J; bases unmatched to any gene: 9. CDR1 and CDR2 (germline): MDHEN, SYDVKM. The CDR3 here is CASSADSGTGNYGYTF. In DNA form, the CDR3 reads TGTGCCAGCAGTGCCGACTCCGGGACAGGGAACTATGGCTACACCTTC.

The rearrangement joins TRBV7-8 to TRBJ1-3; D gene ambiguous. CDR1 and CDR2 from the germline V gene are SGHVS and FQNEAQ. CDR3 length: 14 amino acids. The V end lost 2 bases, the J end lost 2 bases, and 7 bases lay between the germline ends. In DNA, the CDR3 is TGTGCCAGCAGCTTATTTGGAGCTGGAAACACCATATATTTT. Translated, it gives CASSLFGAGNTIYF.

The V gene is TRBV14, the J gene TRBJ2-5; the D is unclear. V was cut by 1 base and J by 7 bases, with 19 bases left in between. This CDR3 spans 16 amino acids. Germline V gene sequence: CDR1 SGHDN, CDR2 FVKESK. The CDR3 here is CASSQGVSSVGGTQYF. For the CDR3, the DNA is TGTGCCAGCAGCCAAGGGGTATCATCGGTCGGCGGGACCCAGTACTTC.

This chain joins TRBV28 and TRBJ1-5, with TRBD1 matching 7 bases. Germline V gene data show CDR1 as MDHEN and CDR2 as SYDVKM. The ends lost 8 bases at V and 3 bases at J; junction bases unmatched: 10. The CDR3 totals 15 residues. CDR3 sequence reads: CASLTPTGPNQPQHF. CDR3 nucleotide sequence: TGTGCCAGCCTTACCCCGACAGGGCCCAATCAGCCCCAGCATTTT.